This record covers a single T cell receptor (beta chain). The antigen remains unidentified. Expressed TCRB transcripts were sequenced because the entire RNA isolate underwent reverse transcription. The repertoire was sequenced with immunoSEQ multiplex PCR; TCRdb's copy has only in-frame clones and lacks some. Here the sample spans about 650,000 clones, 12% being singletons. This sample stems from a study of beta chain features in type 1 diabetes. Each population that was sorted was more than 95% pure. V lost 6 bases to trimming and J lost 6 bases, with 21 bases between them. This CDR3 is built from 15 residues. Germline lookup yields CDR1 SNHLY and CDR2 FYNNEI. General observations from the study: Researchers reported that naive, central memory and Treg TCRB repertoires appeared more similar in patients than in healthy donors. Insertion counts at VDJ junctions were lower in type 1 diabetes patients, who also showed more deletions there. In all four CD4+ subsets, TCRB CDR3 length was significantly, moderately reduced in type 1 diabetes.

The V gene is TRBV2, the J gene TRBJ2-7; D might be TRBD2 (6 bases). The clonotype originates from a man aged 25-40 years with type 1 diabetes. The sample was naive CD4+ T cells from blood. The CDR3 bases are TGTGCCAGCAGCCCGCAGGAGGGAGATAGTGCCGAGCAGTACTTC. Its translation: CASSPQEGDSAEQYF.